This entry concerns a single T cell receptor (beta chain). Its antigen is not identified. With 6 bases removed from V and 6 bases from J, the gap between germline ends came to 13 bases. The CDR3 has 13 residues. Germline assignment: CDR1 SGHDT and CDR2 YYEEEE. The sample comes from a study of cytotoxic CD8 clonotypes in ibrutinib-treated CLL. Study-level points and caveats: Baseline-level clonality went beyond age-matched healthy donors and moved in step with circulating CD8+ T-cell counts.

Cryopreserved PBMCs provided roughly 2 micrograms of genomic DNA for the TCR beta libraries. Clones were sequenced by immunoSEQ multiplex PCR, and TCRdb holds only the in-frame ones, with some missing. The data show 250,000 to 350,000 clones, with less than 85% seen just once and about 6% held by the top ten. The chain employs TRBV5-6 and TRBJ2-1; D assignment may be TRBD1 or TRBD2 (5 bases each). The origin of this receptor is a human donor with chronic lymphocytic leukemia. Sequenced material: PBMCs, taken at disease progression, from a patient treated with ibrutinib. The CDR3 coding sequence is TGTGCCAGCACCTCCCGGGGACCCAATGAGCAGTTCTTC. Residues: CASTSRGPNEQFF.